A selection of T cell receptor beta chains follows, all from one sample in a study of blood T cell repertoires in COVID-19. Profiled with immunoSEQ multiplex PCR; TCRdb holds only in-frame clones, not every one. The sample includes 350,000 to 400,000 clones, more than 85% seen only once; the top ten take around 3%. The sequenced material came from PBMCs or T cells enriched from blood (not recorded which). The receptors originated from a woman aged 25-40 years who had recovered from COVID-19. Both conserved end residues are part of each CDR3. A D gene is named only where the DNA matches it firmly. Clone size is shown for a subset of rows, as once, few, many or a class of expanded clone.

TRBD2	TRBV4-1	TRBJ2-2	NA	CASSQEGSGTANTGELFF	TGCGCCAGCAGCCAAGAAGGTAGCGGGACGGCGAACACCGGGGAGCTGTTTTTT
NA	TRBV27	TRBJ1-6	NA	CASSFSSLYNSPLHF	TGTGCCAGCAGTTTTTCATCACTATATAATTCACCCCTCCACTTT
TRBD1	TRBV30	TRBJ1-3	NA	CAWSVGGSGGNTIYF	TGTGCCTGGAGTGTAGGGGGCTCTGGAGGAAACACCATATATTTT
TRBD1	TRBV18	TRBJ2-3	NA	CASSPGTGTDTQYF	TGTGCCAGCTCACCAGGGACAGGAACAGATACGCAGTATTTT
TRBD1	TRBV9	TRBJ2-3	NA	CASSPGQGRYTQYF	TGTGCCAGCAGCCCTGGACAGGGACGATATACGCAGTATTTT
NA	TRBV6-1	TRBJ2-7	NA	CASSELVKTLHEQYF	TGTGCCAGCAGTGAATTGGTCAAAACTCTCCACGAGCAGTACTTC
NA	TRBV28	TRBJ1-2	NA	CASSPGSNYGYTF	TGTGCCAGCAGCCCCGGGAGCAACTATGGCTACACCTTC
TRBD1	TRBV5-1	TRBJ1-1	NA	CASSFGQGVTEAFF	TGCGCCAGCAGCTTCGGACAGGGTGTGACTGAAGCTTTCTTT
TRBD2	TRBV5-8	TRBJ2-1	NA	CASRVISGNSYNEQFF	TGTGCCAGCAGGGTGATCAGCGGGAACTCCTACAATGAGCAGTTCTTC
NA	TRBV12-5	TRBJ1-1	NA	CASGLVLGQSNANTEAFF	TGTGCTAGTGGTTTGGTACTAGGACAGTCGAACGCGAACACTGAAGCTTTCTTT
TRBD1	TRBV30	TRBJ1-4	NA	CAWRHRGWEKLFF	TGTGCCTGGAGACACAGGGGTTGGGAAAAACTGTTTTTT
NA	TRBV11-2	TRBJ2-7	NA	CASSLAGTYEQYF	TGTGCCAGCAGCTTGGCAGGGACCTACGAGCAGTACTTC
TRBD2	TRBV10-3	TRBJ2-1	NA	CAISVSGGTYNEQFF	TGTGCCATCAGCGTAAGCGGGGGTACATACAATGAGCAGTTCTTC
NA	TRBV28	TRBJ1-3	NA	CASSGAGNTIYF	TGTGCCAGCAGTGGAGCTGGAAACACCATATATTTT
TRBD2	TRBV28	TRBJ2-5	NA	CASNSGLAGEETQYF	TGTGCCAGCAACTCGGGACTAGCGGGAGAAGAGACCCAGTACTTC
NA	TRBV28	TRBJ1-3	NA	CASSTRDRNTIYF	TGTGCCAGCAGTACACGGGACAGAAACACCATATATTTT
TRBD1	TRBV19	TRBJ1-1	NA	CASGDRGAEAFF	TGTGCCAGTGGGGACAGGGGGGCTGAAGCTTTCTTT
NA	TRBV3-1/TRBV3-2	TRBJ1-6	few	CASSHNSHSPLHF	TGTGCCAGCAGCCATAACTCCCACTCACCCCTCCACTTT
NA	TRBV2	TRBJ1-2	few	CASSDEVVAGYTF	TGTGCCAGCAGTGACGAGGTGGTAGCAGGCTACACCTTC
NA	TRBV28	TRBJ1-2	NA	CASSSTGVYGYTF	TGTGCCAGCAGTTCGACAGGCGTGTATGGCTACACCTTC
NA	TRBV6-4	TRBJ1-5	NA	CARREGSNQPQHF	TGTGCCAGGCGGGAGGGCAGCAATCAGCCCCAGCATTTT
NA	TRBV21-1	TRBJ2-1	NA	CASSNRDYGNGEQFF	TGTGCCAGCAGCAACCGGGACTATGGCAATGGTGAGCAGTTCTTC
NA	TRBV7-6	TRBJ2-1	NA	CASSAGTQNEQFF	TGTGCCAGCAGCGCCGGGACTCAGAATGAGCAGTTCTTC
NA	TRBV9	TRBJ1-2	NA	CASSVGRGSGYGYTF	TGTGCCAGCAGCGTAGGCAGGGGTTCAGGCTATGGCTACACCTTC
NA	TRBV15	TRBJ1-1	NA	CATSRNRAGDTEAFF	TGTGCCACCAGCAGAAACAGGGCGGGCGACACTGAAGCTTTCTTT
TRBD2	TRBV11-2	TRBJ2-3	NA	CASSLRASGRAGDTQYF	TGTGCCAGCAGCTTACGGGCTAGCGGGAGGGCCGGAGATACGCAGTATTTT
TRBD1	TRBV28	TRBJ2-7	NA	CASSLYGTGYDEQYF	TGTGCCAGCAGTTTATACGGGACAGGGTATGACGAGCAGTACTTC
NA	TRBV3-1/TRBV3-2	TRBJ2-1	NA	CASSQGLNNEQFF	TGTGCCAGCAGCCAAGGTCTAAACAATGAGCAGTTCTTC
TRBD1	TRBV2	TRBJ1-1	once	CASRGTQGATEAFF	TGTGCCAGCAGGGGGACTCAGGGGGCAACTGAAGCTTTCTTT
NA	TRBV7-9	TRBJ1-2	NA	CASSPTRGVGGYTF	TGTGCCAGCAGCCCCACCCGCGGGGTTGGCGGCTACACCTTC
TRBD2	TRBV19	TRBJ2-1	NA	CASRRAGGRSNEQFF	TGTGCCAGTAGGCGCGCCGGCGGGAGGTCGAATGAGCAGTTCTTC
NA	TRBV2	TRBJ1-4	NA	CASRRRAATNEKLFF	TGTGCCAGCAGGCGGCGGGCGGCAACTAATGAAAAACTGTTTTTT
NA	TRBV4-2	TRBJ2-7	NA	CASSQDYGERGSYEQYF	TGTGCCAGCAGCCAAGATTACGGGGAAAGAGGATCCTACGAGCAGTACTTC
NA	TRBV5-1	TRBJ1-3	NA	CASSLAAGHGNTIYF	TGCGCCAGCAGCTTGGCCGCAGGGCACGGAAACACCATATATTTT
TRBD1	TRBV24-1	TRBJ2-7	few	CATADPGQGIEQYF	TGTGCCACCGCTGACCCGGGACAGGGGATCGAGCAGTACTTC
TRBD1	TRBV5-1	TRBJ2-3	NA	CASSRTGIPDTQYF	TGCGCCAGCAGTCGGACAGGGATCCCAGATACGCAGTATTTT
NA	TRBV6-5	TRBJ1-2	NA	CASSSPSGAYGYTF	TGTGCCAGCAGTTCGCCTTCAGGGGCCTATGGCTACACCTTC
NA	TRBV18	TRBJ1-1	NA	CASSPQWEMVTEAFF	TGTGCCAGCTCACCCCAATGGGAGATGGTCACTGAAGCTTTCTTT
NA	TRBV10-3	TRBJ1-1	NA	CAISDISQNTEAFF	TGTGCCATCAGTGATATCTCACAGAACACTGAAGCTTTCTTT
TRBD1	TRBV5-1	TRBJ2-2	NA	CASKPPGQGAPGELFF	TGCGCCAGCAAACCGCCGGGACAGGGGGCCCCCGGGGAGCTGTTTTTT
NA	TRBV19	TRBJ2-6	NA	CASSIQAHPGANVLTF	TGTGCCAGTAGTATCCAGGCGCACCCGGGGGCCAACGTCCTGACTTTC
NA	TRBV3-1/TRBV3-2	TRBJ2-3	once	CASSQGQHSDTQYF	TGTGCCAGCAGCCAAGGACAGCACTCCGATACGCAGTATTTT
NA	TRBV21-1	TRBJ1-1	NA	CASTPGLSNTEAFF	TGTGCCAGCACCCCGGGACTTTCGAACACTGAAGCTTTCTTT
NA	TRBV2	TRBJ1-4	NA	CASSGGGNNEKLFF	TGTGCCAGCAGTGGCGGGGGGAATAATGAAAAACTGTTTTTT
NA	TRBV7-6	TRBJ1-4	NA	CASSPGGSANEKLFF	TGTGCCAGCAGCCCGGGGGGTTCGGCTAATGAAAAACTGTTTTTT
NA	TRBV19	TRBJ1-1	NA	CASRDRPSWDTEAFF	TGTGCCAGTAGAGACAGGCCTTCTTGGGACACTGAAGCTTTCTTT
NA	TRBV11-1	TRBJ2-7	NA	CASSLTVSYEQYF	TGTGCCAGCAGCTTAACGGTATCCTACGAGCAGTACTTC
NA	TRBV28	TRBJ1-2	NA	CASTTISGSPNGYTF	TGTGCCAGCACCACCATCTCCGGGAGCCCCAATGGCTACACCTTC
NA	TRBV12-5	TRBJ2-1	NA	CASGLYVGSSYNEQFF	TGTGCTAGTGGTTTGTATGTCGGGAGCTCCTACAATGAGCAGTTCTTC
TRBD1	TRBV28	TRBJ1-2	NA	CASSLLDREASGYTF	TGTGCCAGCAGTTTATTGGACAGGGAGGCTTCTGGCTACACCTTC
TRBD1	TRBV12-5	TRBJ2-3	NA	CASGLRTGDTDTQYF	TGTGCTAGTGGTTTAAGGACAGGAGACACAGATACGCAGTATTTT
NA	TRBV5-1	TRBJ1-1	NA	CASSLSATGEAFF	TGCGCCAGCAGCTTGTCGGCCACAGGGGAAGCTTTCTTT
TRBD1	TRBV5-1	TRBJ2-3	NA	CASTFEGQKGNTQYF	TGCGCCAGCACCTTCGAGGGACAGAAAGGGAATACGCAGTATTTT
TRBD1	TRBV6-6	TRBJ2-3	NA	CASKGTGFADTQYF	TGTGCCAGCAAAGGGACAGGGTTCGCAGATACGCAGTATTTT
NA	TRBV28	TRBJ1-2	NA	CASENRANYGYTF	TGTGCCAGTGAAAACAGAGCTAACTATGGCTACACCTTC